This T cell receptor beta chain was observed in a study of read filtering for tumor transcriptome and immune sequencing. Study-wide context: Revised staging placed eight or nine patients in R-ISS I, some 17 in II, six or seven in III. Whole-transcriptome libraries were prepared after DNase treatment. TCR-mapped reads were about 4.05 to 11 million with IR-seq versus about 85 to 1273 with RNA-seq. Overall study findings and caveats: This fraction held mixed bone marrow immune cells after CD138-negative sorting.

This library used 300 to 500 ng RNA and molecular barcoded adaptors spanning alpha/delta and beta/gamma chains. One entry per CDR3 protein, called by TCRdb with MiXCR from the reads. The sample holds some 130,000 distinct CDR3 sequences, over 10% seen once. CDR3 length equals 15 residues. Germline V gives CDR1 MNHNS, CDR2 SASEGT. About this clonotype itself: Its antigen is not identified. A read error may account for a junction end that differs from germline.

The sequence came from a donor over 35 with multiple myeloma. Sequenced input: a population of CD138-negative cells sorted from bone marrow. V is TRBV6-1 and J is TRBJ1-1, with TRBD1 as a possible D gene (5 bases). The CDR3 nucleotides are TGTGCCACCTCCCGGGATCCGGGACGCAACACTGAAGCCTTCTTT. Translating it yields CATSRDPGRNTEAFF.